Given below is one TCR beta chain in context. No antigen is known for it. The sample belongs to a study of T cell responses to AZD1222 COVID-19 vaccine. Across the study: Analysis merged second doses at about 4 or about 12 weeks. Overall study findings and caveats: Repertoires were obtained solely post-peak T cell response. Only 5 or 6 individuals given AZD1222 were seropositive at baseline. Donors skewed white British and female; clonal diversity was possibly underestimated.

The table came from immunoSEQ multiplex PCR; TCRdb's copy has only in-frame clones and leaves some out. The data show 85,000 to 100,000 clones, with approximately 78% seen just once and around 21% held by the top ten. The CDR3 covers 13 residues. Germline lookup yields CDR1 SGHDN and CDR2 FVKESK. Trimming shortened V by 4 bases and J by 10 bases, and 11 bases separated the two germline ends. The V and J genes are TRBV14 and TRBJ1-6; D gene ambiguous. This clonotype originated in an adult in good health. The specimen was peripheral blood, collected on day 0 of AZD1222 vaccination. This chain's CDR3 is CASSPRTASPLHF. CDR3 nucleotides: TGTGCCAGCAGCCCGCGGACCGCGTCACCCCTCCACTTT.